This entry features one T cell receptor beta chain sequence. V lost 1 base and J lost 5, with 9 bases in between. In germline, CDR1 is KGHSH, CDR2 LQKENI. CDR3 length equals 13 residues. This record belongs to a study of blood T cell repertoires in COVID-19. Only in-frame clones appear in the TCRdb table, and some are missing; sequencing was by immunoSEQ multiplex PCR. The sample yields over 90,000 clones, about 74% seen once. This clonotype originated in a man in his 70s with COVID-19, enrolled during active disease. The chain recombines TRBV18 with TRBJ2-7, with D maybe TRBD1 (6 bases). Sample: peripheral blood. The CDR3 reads CASSPHRDDEQYF. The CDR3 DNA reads TGTGCCAGCTCACCACACAGGGACGACGAGCAGTACTTC.